Listed below are T cell receptor beta chains from one sample, sequenced in a study of blood T cell repertoires in COVID-19. This table comes from immunoSEQ multiplex PCR, and its TCRdb copy is limited to in-frame clones, with some not included. The sample contains a few hundred thousand clones, around 89% of which appear only once. Sample: PBMCs or T cells enriched from blood (not recorded which). The receptors come from a man aged 25 to 40 who had been exposed to COVID-19. CDR3s include the opening cysteine and the closing phenylalanine or tryptophan. D genes are given only for firm matches. Where a row states a size, it is once, few, many or the class of an expanded clone; other rows omit it.

d_call	clone_size	cdr3_length	v_call	j_call	cdr3_nt	cdr3_aa
.	.	14	TRBV15	TRBJ1-1	TGTGCCACCAGCAGAGATAAGGAGGCAGCTGAAGCTTTCTTT	CATSRDKEAAEAFF
.	.	18	TRBV7-9	TRBJ1-6	TGTGCCAGCAGCTTAGGGGGTGGGACAAGCTCCTATAATTCACCCCTCCACTTT	CASSLGGGTSSYNSPLHF
TRBD1	.	14	TRBV10-3	TRBJ1-2	TGTGCCATCACCTTTGACAGGGGTGGATATGGCTACACCTTC	CAITFDRGGYGYTF
.	.	14	TRBV6-5	TRBJ1-5	TGTGCCAGCAGTTCCTTGGAGCCCAATCAGCCCCAGCATTTT	CASSSLEPNQPQHF
.	.	15	TRBV4-3	TRBJ1-3	TGCGCCAACCGGGAGGTAGGGGGATGTAGAAACACCATATATTTT	CANREVGGCRNTIYF
.	once	11	TRBV20-1	TRBJ2-1	TGCAGTGCTAGACCGGAGTATGAGCAGTTCTTC	CSARPEYEQFF
.	.	14	TRBV7-8	TRBJ2-7	TGTGCCAGCAGCTTAGGTCGCAGGGGTTACGAGCAGTACTTC	CASSLGRRGYEQYF
.	.	15	TRBV14	TRBJ1-3	TGTGCCAGCAGCCAGCAAAGGGGGTTTTGGAACACCATATATTTT	CASSQQRGFWNTIYF
TRBD1	.	16	TRBV7-9	TRBJ1-2	TGTGCCAGCAGCTTGGGACCGGGACAGTATAACTATGGCTACACCTTC	CASSLGPGQYNYGYTF
.	.	16	TRBV15	TRBJ2-3	TGTGCCACCAGCAGAGAGGGCCCGGGAAGCACAGATACGCAGTATTTT	CATSREGPGSTDTQYF
TRBD1	.	17	TRBV3-1/TRBV3-2	TRBJ2-7	TGTGCCAGCAGCCTCCGGCCAAGAATCGACAGGGCGAGGGAGCAGTACTTC	CASSLRPRIDRAREQYF
TRBD1	.	17	TRBV6-1	TRBJ1-1	TGTGCCAGCAGTGAACCCCGCTACAGGGGCTCGGACACTGAAGCTTTCTTT	CASSEPRYRGSDTEAFF
TRBD1	.	16	TRBV13	TRBJ1-3	TGTGCCAGCAGCCCAGTGGGACAGGGTGCTGGAAACACCATATATTTT	CASSPVGQGAGNTIYF
TRBD1	.	15	TRBV4-1	TRBJ1-2	TGCGCCAGCAGCCAAGACCGGGCAGGGGGGTATGGCTACACCTTC	CASSQDRAGGYGYTF
TRBD1	few	15	TRBV2	TRBJ1-5	TGTGCCAGCAGTGACTCTACACAGGGGTATCAGCCCCAGCATTTT	CASSDSTQGYQPQHF
.	.	13	TRBV9	TRBJ1-1	TGTGCCAGCAGCGATGTAGTCGGCACTGAAGCTTTCTTT	CASSDVVGTEAFF
.	.	14	TRBV18	TRBJ1-6	TGTGCCAGCTCACTTGGACAGAATAATTCACCCCTCCACTTT	CASSLGQNNSPLHF
.	.	15	TRBV11-2	TRBJ2-1	TGTGCCAGCAGCTCGCCGGGACTTTCGGGTAATGAGCAGTTCTTC	CASSSPGLSGNEQFF
.	.	14	TRBV20-1	TRBJ2-2	TGCAGTGCTAGTTTGGGGGGGCTCACCGGGGAGCTGTTTTTT	CSASLGGLTGELFF
.	.	15	TRBV5-1	TRBJ1-1	TGCGCCAGCAGCCCCCGGACCCTCGGAGGAACTGAAGCTTTCTTT	CASSPRTLGGTEAFF
.	.	16	TRBV4-1	TRBJ2-3	TGCGCCAGCAGCCAGCGGGACAGCTCTAGCACAGATACGCAGTATTTT	CASSQRDSSSTDTQYF
.	.	16	TRBV7-7	TRBJ1-2	TGTGCCAGCAGCTTAGCGATCGAGGACAAACTCTATGGCTACACCTTC	CASSLAIEDKLYGYTF
.	.	16	TRBV7-9	TRBJ1-2	TGTGCCAGCAGCCCACGGCTCGTTATCGGCGGCTATGGCTACACCTTC	CASSPRLVIGGYGYTF
TRBD1	.	14	TRBV14	TRBJ2-7	TGTGCCAGCAGCAGATCGGGACAGTCCTTCGAGCAGTACTTC	CASSRSGQSFEQYF
TRBD1	.	13	TRBV5-1	TRBJ1-4	TGCGCCAGCAGGACAGGGATCAATGAAAAACTGTTTTTT	CASRTGINEKLFF
TRBD1	.	19	TRBV12-5	TRBJ2-2	TGTGCTAGTGGTTTGACCGGGACAGGGGGCGCGGGAGGCACCGGGGAGCTGTTTTTT	CASGLTGTGGAGGTGELFF
TRBD1	.	16	TRBV6-2/TRBV6-3	TRBJ2-5	TGTGCCAGCAGTACCTCCGGGACAGGGGTGTGGAGGACCCAGTACTTC	CASSTSGTGVWRTQYF
.	.	16	TRBV11-2	TRBJ1-4	TGTGCCAGCAGCCCATTGGAGGACGGGTCTAATGAAAAACTGTTTTTT	CASSPLEDGSNEKLFF
.	.	15	TRBV10-1	TRBJ2-4	TGCGCCAGCAGTGAGGAGGGGGATGGCAAAAACATTCAGTACTTC	CASSEEGDGKNIQYF
.	.	14	TRBV7-8	TRBJ2-1	TGTGCCAGCAGCTTGGACTTCGGGGACAATGAGCAGTTCTTC	CASSLDFGDNEQFF
.	.	15	TRBV4-1	TRBJ1-2	TGCGCCAGCACCGCGGGCCGCCAGGTGGACTATGGCTACACCTTC	CASTAGRQVDYGYTF
TRBD1	few	15	TRBV18	TRBJ1-2	TGTGCCAGCTCACCTGGGACAGGAGCTAACTATGGCTACACCTTC	CASSPGTGANYGYTF
TRBD1	.	15	TRBV18	TRBJ2-3	TGTGCCAGCTCACCCAGACAGGGGGCGTCAGATACGCAGTATTTT	CASSPRQGASDTQYF
.	.	13	TRBV5-5	TRBJ1-5	TGTGCCAGCAGCTTCCAGGGAAATCAGCCCCAGCATTTT	CASSFQGNQPQHF
.	.	14	TRBV5-6	TRBJ1-1	TGTGCCAGCAGCCTGACTCGAGGAAACACTGAAGCTTTCTTT	CASSLTRGNTEAFF
TRBD2	few	17	TRBV5-6	TRBJ2-5	TGTGCCAGCAGCCAGACTAGCGGGGGGGCTCGCTGGGAGACCCAGTACTTC	CASSQTSGGARWETQYF
.	.	13	TRBV12-3/TRBV12-4	TRBJ1-2	TGTGCCAGCAGTTTCGGACAGTTAGGTGGCTACACCTTC	CASSFGQLGGYTF
.	.	13	TRBV29-1	TRBJ1-2	TGCAGCGTTGAGGGGCGAGAGGACTATGGCTACACCTTC	CSVEGREDYGYTF